Below, 18 T cell receptor beta chains from the same sample are listed, as sequenced in a study of cytomegalovirus exposure and HLA in healthy donors. The protocol was immunoSEQ multiplex PCR, while the TCRdb copy is restricted to in-frame clones and leaves out a portion. Of 100,000 to 150,000 clones listed, roughly 90% are singletons. The sequencing input was PBMCs. The receptor source for this set is a young woman in good health and CMV-seronegative.

The rearrangement uses TRBV5-6 and TRBJ2-3, with a weak D call TRBD2 (6 bases). There are 14 residues in the CDR3. Germline V gives CDR1 SGHDT, CDR2 YYEEEE. The germline V and J ends were trimmed by 4 bases and 0 bases, with 9 bases remaining between them. The CDR3 here is CASSLGTSTDTQYF. The CDR3 DNA sequence: TGTGCCAGCAGCCTGGGGACTAGCACAGATACGCAGTATTTT.

The chain carries TRBV9 and TRBJ2-2; the D gene is possibly TRBD1 (5 bases). V lost 2 bases to trimming and J lost 6 bases, with 14 bases between them. Germline-derived CDR1 and CDR2 are SGDLS and YYNGEE. This CDR3 has 15 amino acids. In DNA form, the CDR3 reads TGTGCCAGCAGCGTTGGACATAATCGAGCCGGGGAGCTGTTTTTT. Encoded protein: CASSVGHNRAGELFF.

The gene calls are TRBV29-1 and TRBJ2-7, with TRBD1 identical over 10 bases. The V and J ends lost 3 bases and 3 bases, in that order; junction bases with no gene match: 5. Per the germline V gene, CDR1 is SQVTM and CDR2 is ANQGSEA. The CDR3 totals 14 residues. The DNA for the CDR3 is TGCAGCGTTGACCGGACAGGGGGGGGCTACGAGCAGTACTTC. Translated, it gives CSVDRTGGGYEQYF.

With respect to this clone: Other DNA sequences in the same sample also yield this CDR3. The CDR3 loop is CASSMGQGAYEQYF. The CDR3, as DNA: TGTGCCAGTAGTATGGGACAGGGGGCTTACGAGCAGTACTTC. The chain recombines TRBV19 with TRBJ2-7; 12 bases map to TRBD1. Germline V lookup: CDR1 LNHDA, CDR2 SQIVND (reference sequence). V lost 3 bases, J lost 4 bases, and 1 base stayed unmatched. The CDR3 is 14 amino acids.

This chain joins TRBV4-1 and TRBJ1-6, with TRBD1 matching 9 bases. CDR1 MGHRA and CDR2 YSYEKL come from the germline V gene. V shed 4 bases, J shed 6 bases, and the junction held 7 bases outside the gene matches. The CDR3 covers 16 residues. The CDR3 spells CASSPRGTGINSPLHF. CDR3 in DNA: TGCGCCAGCAGCCCCCGGGGGACAGGGATTAATTCACCCCTCCACTTT.

V usage is TRBV7-9 and J usage is TRBJ1-2; 11 nucleotides agree with TRBD1. The CDR3 spans 16 residues. CDR1 is SEHNR and CDR2 is FQNEAQ in the germline V gene (reference sequence). V trimming: 1 base; J trimming: 8 bases; junction bases outside the gene matches: 9. In DNA, the CDR3 is TGTGCCAGCAGCTTAGACCCTGGACAGGGGGCGGTCGGCTACACCTTC. It yields the protein CASSLDPGQGAVGYTF.

Notes on this clone: Different DNA sequences within this sample yield the same CDR3. The V and J genes are TRBV5-5 and TRBJ2-7, with a weak D call TRBD2 (5 bases). Germline CDR1 SGHKS, CDR2 YYEKEE (reference sequence). Between the trimmed V and J ends, which lost 0 bases and 0 bases, there was a span of 7 bases. The CDR3 covers 14 residues. The CDR3 region is CASSLVAGSYEQYF. The CDR3 bases are TGTGCCAGCAGCTTGGTGGCGGGCTCCTACGAGCAGTACTTC.

The J gene is TRBJ2-7, the V gene TRBV19; TRBD1 is a possible D gene (6 bases). Germline V lookup: CDR1 LNHDA, CDR2 SQIVND (reference sequence). The V end was cut by 7 bases, the J end by 1 base, with 14 bases between. The CDR3 sequence is 14 residues long. DNA for the CDR3: TGTGCCAGTAAAATCCAGAGGGGGTCCTACGAGCAGTACTTC. Translation: CASKIQRGSYEQYF.

This clone was observed a single time. This rearrangement joins TRBV28 to TRBJ1-5; 10 nucleotides agree with TRBD1. The CDR3 is 15 residues long. V gave up 5 bases and J gave up 4 bases; unmatched junction bases: 5. Germline V lookup: CDR1 MDHEN, CDR2 SYDVKM. Here the CDR3 reads CASSPGTGVNQPQHF. The CDR3 DNA is TGTGCCAGCAGTCCAGGGACAGGGGTTAATCAGCCCCAGCATTTT.

The chain links TRBV5-6 to TRBJ1-2; 7 nucleotides align to TRBD1. Germline assignment: CDR1 SGHDT and CDR2 YYEEEE. J gave up 4 bases and V 4 bases, and 10 bases lay outside the gene matches. This CDR3 comprises 15 residues. CDR3 nucleotide sequence: TGTGCCAGCAGCCCGGGAGACAGGGTAACCTATGGCTACACCTTC. This gives the protein CASSPGDRVTYGYTF.

The CDR3 region has the DNA TGCGCCAGCAGCTTGATCGCACAGGGGCTAGGTGAGCAGTTCTTC. The encoded protein is CASSLIAQGLGEQFF. The gene calls are TRBV5-1 and TRBJ2-1; 7 positions match TRBD1. Germline loops: CDR1 SGHRS, CDR2 YFSETQ. This CDR3 has 15 residues. V dropped 1 base and J dropped 9; count of bases not matched to a gene: 10.

This sequence joins TRBV28 and TRBJ1-2; 10 bases fit TRBD1. CDR1 and CDR2 from the germline V gene are MDHEN and SYDVKM. The CDR3 totals 14 residues. V dropped 5 bases and J dropped 5; count of bases not matched to a gene: 5. CDR3 region: CASSAGTGEYGYTF. The CDR3 coding sequence is TGTGCCAGCAGTGCCGGGACAGGGGAATATGGCTACACCTTC.

The chain joins TRBV6-5 to TRBJ2-1; 9 nucleotides align to TRBD2. V shed 4 bases and J 8 bases; nucleotides not matched to a gene: 9. The germline CDR1 and CDR2 sequences are MNHEY and SVGAGI. CDR3 length: 15 amino acids. The CDR3 reads CASSLAAGGVDEQFF. The CDR3 nucleotides read TGTGCCAGCAGTTTAGCAGCGGGAGGCGTGGATGAGCAGTTCTTC.

With respect to this clone: Other DNA sequences in this sample translate to the same CDR3. The chain uses TRBV7-2 and TRBJ2-7; 7 bases fit TRBD1. Germline CDR1 SGHTA, CDR2 FQGNSA. This CDR3 has 14 residues. Trimming cost V 1 base and J 2 bases; bases outside gene matches: 2. CDR3 protein: CASSLEQGAYEQYF. CDR3 nucleotides: TGTGCCAGCAGCTTAGAGCAGGGGGCCTACGAGCAGTACTTC. The entire variable domain, with the rest obtained from reference TRBV7-2 and TRBJ2-7, is as follows: GAGVSQSPSNKVTEKGKDVELRCDPISGHTALYWYRQSLGQGLEFLIYFQGNSAPDKSGLPSDRFSAERTGGSVSTLTIQRTQQEDSAVYLCASSLEQGAYEQYFGPGTRLTVT.

V and J are TRBV18 and TRBJ1-3; D might be TRBD1 (5 bases). Deletions cut 1 base from V and 3 bases from J, with 10 bases between. CDR3 length: 15 amino acids. Germline CDR1 reads KGHSH; CDR2 reads LQKENI. The CDR3 DNA reads as TGTGCCAGCTCACCACTCAGGGTGGATGGAAACACCATATATTTT. Its protein product is CASSPLRVDGNTIYF. The full variable domain, rest sourced from reference TRBV18 and TRBJ1-3, is NAGVMQNPRHLVRRRGQEARLRCSPMKGHSHVYWYRQLPEEGLKFMVYLQKENIIDESGMPKERFSAEFPKEGPSILRIQQVVRGDSAAYFCASSPLRVDGNTIYFGEGSWLTVV.

The rearrangement links TRBV27 to TRBJ1-1, with 8 bases fitting TRBD1. Looked up from germline, CDR1 is MNHEY and CDR2 is SMNVEV (reference sequence). This CDR3 spans 14 amino acids. J lost 4 bases, V lost 0 bases, and 1 base had no gene match. This CDR3 reads CASSLSTGVTEAFF. In DNA, the CDR3 is TGTGCCAGCAGTTTATCGACAGGGGTCACTGAAGCTTTCTTT.

This chain joins TRBV7-6 and TRBJ1-4, with 7 bases aligning to TRBD1. The length of the CDR3 is 17 residues. Germline V gene data show CDR1 as SGHVS and CDR2 as FNYEAQ. Trimming removed 6 bases from V and 0 bases from J; junction bases left unmatched: 10. DNA of the CDR3: TGTGCCAGCAGTCGAAGGGGGCGCGGCCCAACTAATGAAAAACTGTTTTTT. Protein product: CASSRRGRGPTNEKLFF. Using reference TRBV7-6 and TRBJ1-4 for the parts outside the CDR3, the full variable domain is GAGVSQSPRYKVTKRGQDVALRCDPISGHVSLYWYRQALGQGPEFLTYFNYEAQQDKSGLPNDRFSAERPEGSISTLTIQRTEQRDSAMYRCASSRRGRGPTNEKLFFGSGTQLSVL.

This chain uses TRBV28 with TRBJ2-7; D remains ambiguous. Trimming cost V 5 bases and J 5 bases, with 16 bases left between them. Germline V gene lookup returns CDR1 MDHEN and CDR2 SYDVKM. This CDR3 has 14 amino acids. The CDR3 DNA reads as TGTGCCAGCAGTGCCCAGAATGCCCCCCACGAGCAGTACTTC. Translation gives CASSAQNAPHEQYF. The full variable domain, completed using reference TRBV28 and TRBJ2-7, is DVKVTQSSRYLVKRTGEKVFLECVQDMDHENMFWYRQDPGLGLRLIYFSYDVKMKEKGDIPEGYSVSREKKERFSLILESASTNQTSMYLCASSAQNAPHEQYFGPGTRLTVT.